Each of the 6 T cell receptor beta chains below was sequenced from the same sample in a study of siplizumab effects on memory and regulatory T cells. The protocol was immunoSEQ multiplex PCR, while the TCRdb copy is restricted to in-frame clones and leaves out a portion. Among approximately 110,000 clones listed, around 92% were seen once. The sample was Tregs sorted from blood. The receptor set was obtained from a human donor in good health.

This chain connects TRBV7-9 to TRBJ2-1; D ambiguous. V lost 4 bases, J lost 4 bases, and 14 bases lay in between. The CDR3 loop spans 15 amino acids. Germline V gene sequence: CDR1 SEHNR, CDR2 FQNEAQ (reference sequence). CDR3: CASSSRQIPYNEQFF. The DNA for the CDR3 is TGTGCCAGCAGCTCAAGGCAGATCCCTTACAATGAGCAGTTCTTC.

The V and J genes are TRBV6-5 and TRBJ2-1; D is ambiguous. This CDR3 is built from 13 residues. Germline-derived CDR1 and CDR2 are MNHEY and SVGAGI. Trimming took 0 bases from V and 4 from J, leaving 4 bases between them. The CDR3 region has the DNA TGTGCCAGCAGTTACTCAAGGTACAATGAGCAGTTCTTC. It yields the protein CASSYSRYNEQFF.

The rearrangement joins TRBV6-5 to TRBJ1-1; 9 bases are a match to TRBD1. CDR1 and CDR2 from the germline V gene are MNHEY and SVGAGI. The CDR3 contains 14 residues. Losses at the gene ends were 7 bases for V and 11 bases for J; bases not matched to a gene: 14. Here the CDR3 reads CASTTGGGVATAFF. Here the CDR3 DNA reads TGTGCCAGCACTACAGGGGGCGGGGTCGCCACGGCTTTCTTT.

The chain recombines TRBV25-1 with TRBJ2-2, with D perhaps being TRBD1 or TRBD2 (5 bases each). Trimming removed 2 bases at V and 6 bases at J, with 13 bases between. Germline CDR1 and CDR2: MGHDK and SYGVNS. The CDR3 is made up of 15 amino acids. CDR3 DNA: TGTGCCAGCAGTGAACGTTGGGGGAGCTCCGGGGAGCTGTTTTTT. This translates into CASSERWGSSGELFF.

The genes are TRBV5-4 and TRBJ2-5, with unresolved D. Germline V gene sequence: CDR1 SGHNT, CDR2 YYREEE (reference sequence). The CDR3 is 14 amino acids. V was cut by 4 bases and J by 5 bases, with 15 bases left in between. CDR3 region: CASSPVLMGETQYF. In DNA, the CDR3 is TGTGCCAGCAGCCCTGTTTTGATGGGGGAGACCCAGTACTTC.

The gene calls are TRBV6-1 and TRBJ1-1; D gene uncertain. This CDR3 has 13 residues. From germline, CDR1 is MNHNS and CDR2 SASEGT. V dropped 4 bases and J dropped 5 bases, with 11 bases sitting between them. This CDR3 reads CASSALAGTEAFF. Written as DNA, the CDR3 is TGTGCCAGCAGTGCGTTGGCGGGGACTGAAGCTTTCTTT.